The 22 T cell receptor beta chains below come from one sample, sequenced in a study of T cell responses to AZD1222 COVID-19 vaccine. Method: immunoSEQ multiplex PCR; TCRdb's copy keeps in-frame clones and lacks some. The table records under 150,000 clones, approximately 90% of them present only once. The starting material was peripheral blood, obtained on day 0 of AZD1222 vaccination. These receptors were obtained from an adult in good health.

The rearrangement uses TRBV4-3 and TRBJ2-3; no clear D gene. Germline V gene sequence: CDR1 LGHNA, CDR2 YSLEER. The V end lost 2 bases, the J end lost 1 base, and 16 bases lay between the germline ends. The length of the CDR3 is 17 residues. The CDR3 DNA reads as TGCGCCAGCAGCCAACAACCGGACGCCTGGGGCACAGATACGCAGTATTTT. Amino acids: CASSQQPDAWGTDTQYF.

The CDR3 region is CASSRIWGTDTQYF. The CDR3 DNA sequence: TGCGCCAGCAGTCGGATTTGGGGCACAGATACGCAGTATTTT. This sequence joins TRBV10-2 and TRBJ2-3; no reliable D call. The CDR3 sequence is 14 residues long. CDR1 and CDR2 (germline): WSHSY, SAAADI. V lost 5 bases and J 1 base, leaving 10 bases between the germline ends.

The J gene is TRBJ1-2, the V gene TRBV4-1; D is ambiguous. CDR1 and CDR2 from the germline V gene are MGHRA and YSYEKL. The CDR3 covers 13 residues. With 4 bases removed from V and 9 bases from J, the gap between germline ends came to 15 bases. CDR3 DNA: TGCGCCAGCAGCCCCCTATATCCGTTGCGCTACACCTTC. Residues: CASSPLYPLRYTF.

The V and J genes are TRBV4-3 and TRBJ2-3; perhaps D is TRBD1 or TRBD2 (5 bases each). The V and J ends lost 7 bases and 2 bases respectively, with 13 bases between them. Looked up from germline, CDR1 is LGHNA and CDR2 is YSLEER. The CDR3 has 14 residues. CDR3 DNA sequence: TGCGCCAGCACGCGAGGGGTGGCCACAGATACGCAGTATTTT. Its protein is CASTRGVATDTQYF.

This chain joins TRBV30 and TRBJ1-5, with D uncertain. V was pared by 0 bases and J by 0 bases, with 9 bases between. CDR3 length: 15 amino acids. Germline assignment: CDR1 GTSNPN and CDR2 SVGIG (reference sequence). The CDR3 coding sequence is TGTGCCTGGAGTGTGGCGGTCGGTAGCAATCAGCCCCAGCATTTT. Amino acid sequence: CAWSVAVGSNQPQHF.

This clone came up a few times. This chain connects TRBV21-1 to TRBJ2-6; TRBD2, the table's D call, was not compared with the DNA. TRBV21-1 counts as a pseudogene. The CDR3 length is 14 residues. This CDR3 is CASSGGSGANVLTF. In DNA form, the CDR3 reads TGTGCCAGCAGCGGAGGATCTGGGGCCAACGTCCTGACTTTC.

The genes are TRBV5-1 and TRBJ1-1; 7 bases agree with TRBD1. The trim removed 2 bases at V and 4 bases at J, leaving 11 bases unmatched. This CDR3 region has 16 residues. Germline CDR1 SGHRS, CDR2 YFSETQ. The chain's CDR3 is CASSLQITGVSTEAFF. In DNA form, the CDR3 reads TGCGCCAGCAGCTTACAAATCACAGGGGTGAGCACTGAAGCTTTCTTT.

V usage is TRBV19 and J usage is TRBJ2-5, with unresolved D. This CDR3 spans 13 amino acids. V lost 5 bases and J lost 7, with 14 bases in between. CDR1 and CDR2 (germline): LNHDA, SQIVND (reference sequence). The CDR3 loop reads CASSFVLYGTQYF. The CDR3 DNA reads TGTGCCAGTAGTTTCGTCCTATACGGGACCCAGTACTTC.

The chain has TRBV13 and TRBJ2-1; D remains ambiguous. V was clipped by 4 bases and J by 5 bases, with 21 bases between them. The CDR3 runs to 17 residues. From germline, CDR1 is PRHDT and CDR2 FYEKMQ (reference sequence). CDR3 residues: CASSSPLGGVLHNEQFF. The CDR3 DNA is TGTGCCAGCAGCTCACCTCTCGGCGGCGTTCTTCACAATGAGCAGTTCTTC. The full variable domain, with the rest looked up from reference TRBV13 and TRBJ2-1, is AAGVIQSPRHLIKEKRETATLKCYPIPRHDTVYWYQQGPGQDPQFLISFYEKMQSDKGSIPDRFSAQQFSDYHSELNMSSLELGDSALYFCASSSPLGGVLHNEQFFGPGTRLTVL.

The chain employs TRBV7-9 and TRBJ1-1, with D uncertain. The germline V gene encodes CDR1 SEHNR and CDR2 FQNEAQ (reference sequence). The CDR3 covers 13 residues. V was clipped by 2 bases and J by 1 base, with 5 bases between them. Here the CDR3 DNA reads TGTGCCAGCAGCTTAAAGGCGAACACTGAAGCTTTCTTT. It is translated as CASSLKANTEAFF.

The chain has TRBV4-1 and TRBJ1-6; tentative D call: TRBD1 (6 bases). Germline lookup yields CDR1 MGHRA and CDR2 YSYEKL. The V end lost 2 bases, the J end lost 10 bases, and 18 bases lay between the germline ends. This CDR3 has 16 residues. CDR3 bases: TGCGCCAGCAGCCAAAGGAGGGGGACATTTGAATCACCCCTCCACTTT. It codes for CASSQRRGTFESPLHF.

Comments on this clone: Distinct nucleotide sequences in the sample also encode this CDR3. The rearrangement joins TRBV7-2 to TRBJ2-1; D is tentatively TRBD1 or TRBD2 (6 bases each). Trimming stripped 1 base from V and 1 base from J, with 8 bases between. The CDR3 is 15 amino acids. Germline V gives CDR1 SGHTA, CDR2 FQGNSA. This CDR3 is CASSLGRGSYNEQFF. CDR3 nucleotides: TGTGCCAGCAGCTTAGGGAGGGGGTCCTACAATGAGCAGTTCTTC.

The chain uses TRBV7-9 and TRBJ1-1; D unresolved. CDR1 and CDR2 (germline): SEHNR, FQNEAQ (reference sequence). The V end lost 6 bases, the J end lost 2 bases, and 13 bases lay between the germline ends. CDR3 length: 14 amino acids. CDR3: CASSTNGVNTEAFF. CDR3 coding DNA: TGTGCCAGCAGTACTAACGGGGTAAACACTGAAGCTTTCTTT.

The gene calls are TRBV27 and TRBJ1-2; no firm D call. The V gene lost 0 bases and the J gene lost 3 bases, with 8 bases spanning the gap. The CDR3 loop spans 14 amino acids. Germline CDR1 is MNHEY and CDR2 is SMNVEV (reference sequence). This chain's CDR3 is CASSLSQTHYGYTF. In DNA form, the CDR3 reads TGTGCCAGCAGTTTATCACAGACACACTATGGCTACACCTTC.

The V gene is TRBV7-2, the J gene TRBJ1-2; 8 bases agree with TRBD1. The V gene end was trimmed by 5 bases and the J gene end by 5 bases; junction bases not matched to a gene: 4. The CDR3 runs to 13 residues. The germline V gene has CDR1 SGHTA and CDR2 FQGNSA. CDR3: CASSEGQGYGYTF. The CDR3 nucleotides are TGTGCCAGCAGCGAAGGACAGGGTTATGGCTACACCTTC.

The J gene is TRBJ1-5, the V gene TRBV28; no clear D gene. CDR3 length equals 15 residues. Per the germline V gene, CDR1 is MDHEN and CDR2 is SYDVKM. V shed 6 bases and J shed 9 bases, with 21 bases lying between them. The CDR3 here is CASSTLGEEGGPQHF. CDR3 nucleotide sequence: TGTGCCAGCAGCACCCTCGGGGAGGAGGGAGGGCCCCAGCATTTT.

The rearrangement uses TRBV10-2 and TRBJ1-2; weak D call: TRBD1 (5 bases). The germline V gene encodes CDR1 WSHSY and CDR2 SAAADI. Between the trimmed V and J ends, which lost 5 bases and 1 base, there was a span of 14 bases. The CDR3 spans 15 residues. In DNA form, the CDR3 reads TGCGCCAGCAGTCAGCCAGGGCGGTATAACTATGGCTACACCTTC. As protein: CASSQPGRYNYGYTF.

V gene TRBV9 combines with J gene TRBJ2-7, with D maybe TRBD2 (6 bases). CDR3 length equals 17 residues. Trimming stripped 0 bases from V and 2 bases from J, with 18 bases between. The germline V gene encodes CDR1 SGDLS and CDR2 YYNGEE. The chain's CDR3 is CASSVEVLWGVPYEQYF. CDR3 DNA: TGTGCCAGCAGCGTAGAGGTATTGTGGGGGGTCCCCTACGAGCAGTACTTC.

The CDR3 region is CAYKTGTGGNTIYF. CDR3 coding DNA: TGTGCCTACAAGACCGGGACAGGTGGAAACACCATATATTTT. The chain joins TRBV30 to TRBJ1-3; 8 bases are a match to TRBD1. With V trimmed by 7 bases and J by 3 bases, 8 bases remained unmatched. Looked up from germline, CDR1 is GTSNPN and CDR2 is SVGIG (reference sequence). The CDR3 runs 14 residues.

This clone has only one observation. The chain joins TRBV19 to TRBJ2-3, with D possibly called TRBD1 or TRBD2 (6 bases each). Trimming took off 0 bases at V and 0 bases at J, with 10 bases between the two ends. Germline values: CDR1 LNHDA, CDR2 SQIVND (reference sequence). CDR3 length equals 16 residues. The DNA of the CDR3 is TGTGCCAGTAGTATAGAGGGGGGCGGGAGCACAGATACGCAGTATTTT. It codes for CASSIEGGGSTDTQYF.

The chain combines TRBV30 with TRBJ1-3, with TRBD1 as a possible D gene (6 bases). Germline-derived CDR1 and CDR2 are GTSNPN and SVGIG (reference sequence). Trimming cost V 0 bases and J 8 bases, with 11 bases left between them. The CDR3 length is 13 residues. CDR3 DNA: TGTGCCTGGAGTGTCGGGGGGCCGGACACCATATATTTT. This codes for CAWSVGGPDTIYF.

The V and J genes are TRBV19 and TRBJ1-2, with D hard to call. The germline V gene encodes CDR1 LNHDA and CDR2 SQIVND (reference sequence). The CDR3 is 13 amino acids. Trimming removed 7 bases from V and 1 base from J, with 10 bases in between. CDR3 region: CASKEGFNYGYTF. CDR3 nucleotides: TGTGCCAGTAAAGAGGGTTTTAACTATGGCTACACCTTC.